The 17 T cell receptor beta chains below come from one sample, sequenced in a study of T cells in Graves' hyperthyroidism and ophthalmopathy. Template material for amplifying TCR beta CDR3 regions consisted of RNA transcripts. When the TCR CDR3 underwent first-round RT-PCR, the HTBI primer set was used. TCRdb itself ran the multiplex PCR reads through MiXCR, one entry per CDR3 protein. This table has 500,000 or so distinct CDR3 sequences, approximately 17% appearing once. Sequences were obtained from blood. The receptors originated from a woman aged 18-30 years with Graves' ophthalmopathy.

This chain's CDR3 is CASRAGQSNEKLFF. CDR3 in DNA: TGTGCCAGCAGGGCGGGACAGAGTAATGAAAAACTGTTTTTT. The J gene is TRBJ1-4, the V gene TRBV6-1; 7 nucleotides align to TRBD1. V trimming: 6 bases; J trimming: 4 bases; junction bases outside the gene matches: 5. The CDR3 has 14 amino acids. Germline loops: CDR1 MNHNS, CDR2 SASEGT.

Note on this clonotype: A much larger clone differs by one base, so this may be a read error. No conserved phenylalanine or tryptophan ends this CDR3, so it is likely a read error. This sequence joins TRBV6-2 or TRBV6-3 and TRBJ2-2; perhaps D is TRBD1 or TRBD2 (5 bases each). In germline, CDR1 is MNHEY, CDR2 SVGEGT. The CDR3 has 15 residues. V shed 7 bases and J shed 0 bases, with 12 bases lying between them. The CDR3 is CASTRDGTNTGELFL. Written as DNA, the CDR3 is TGTGCCAGCACCCGGGACGGAACGAACACCGGGGAGCTGTTTCTT.

In this sample, this clonotype turned up many times. The rearrangement joins TRBV6-2 or TRBV6-3 to TRBJ1-1; tentative D call: TRBD1 (6 bases). The CDR3 is 14 amino acids. CDR1 MNHEY and CDR2 SVGEGT come from the germline V gene. V shed 6 bases and J shed 4 bases, with 15 bases lying between them. The CDR3 loop is CASSRDNFLTEAFF. DNA for the CDR3: TGTGCCAGCAGCCGGGACAACTTCCTCACTGAAGCTTTCTTT.

The sample holds many counts of this clonotype. The J gene is TRBJ1-1, the V gene TRBV27; D might be TRBD1 (6 bases). From germline, CDR1 is MNHEY and CDR2 SMNVEV (reference sequence). The CDR3 runs to 15 residues. Between the trimmed V and J ends, which lost 5 bases and 1 base, there was a span of 14 bases. CDR3 protein: CASSQGQLANTEAFF. In DNA form, the CDR3 reads TGTGCCAGCAGTCAAGGACAGCTGGCGAACACTGAAGCTTTCTTT.

The V and J genes are TRBV12-3 or TRBV12-4 and TRBJ2-7; D unresolved. The ends were cut back, 3 bases at V and 5 bases at J, with 14 bases in the middle. The length of the CDR3 is 14 residues. CDR3 residues: CASSLGRRENEQYF. In DNA, the CDR3 is TGTGCCAGCAGTTTGGGTCGAAGAGAGAACGAGCAGTACTTC.

This clonotype was seen only a few times. The V call is TRBV6-1, the J call TRBJ1-2, with 10 bases matching TRBD1. Germline CDR1 is MNHNS and CDR2 is SASEGT. With V trimmed by 10 bases and J by 8 bases, 10 bases remained unmatched. This CDR3 has 13 residues. CDR3 nucleotides: TGTGCCACCCTCCTGACAGGGGGCTCGGGCTACACCTTC. Protein: CATLLTGGSGYTF.

Remarks on this clonotype: This clone may be a read error of a much larger clone one base away. The CDR3 region has the DNA TGTGCCAGCAGCCTAAACTGGGGCGGCCGCCCTGGGGCCAACGTCCTGACTTTC. Amino acids: CASSLNWGGRPGANVLTF. V usage is TRBV7-2 and J usage is TRBJ2-6, with D perhaps TRBD1 (5 bases). CDR1 SGHTA and CDR2 FQGNSA come from the germline V gene. The CDR3 spans 18 residues. V lost 5 bases to trimming and J lost 2 bases, with 19 bases between them.

This clonotype was recorded many times. J is TRBJ1-2 and V is TRBV6-1; D possibly corresponds to TRBD1 (5 bases). V shed 8 bases and J shed 5 bases, with 15 bases lying between them. CDR3 size: 13 residues. Germline values: CDR1 MNHNS, CDR2 SASEGT. Here the CDR3 DNA reads TGTGCCAGCTATGCGGGGGGATATTATGGCTACACCTTC. It yields the protein CASYAGGYYGYTF.

This clonotype showed up just a few times. The junction and the germline gene differ at one end; a read error may be behind it. The chain joins TRBV12-3 or TRBV12-4 to TRBJ1-5, with TRBD1 matching over 12 bases. The CDR3 runs 16 residues. DNA of the CDR3: TGTGCCAGCAGTCTGGCCGGGACAGGGGGCAAGCAGCCCCAGCATTTT. The encoded protein is CASSLAGTGGKQPQHF.

This clonotype was picked up many times. The chain couples TRBV27 to TRBJ1-1, with D unclear. This CDR3 comprises 15 residues. Germline assignment: CDR1 MNHEY and CDR2 SMNVEV (reference sequence). The V and J ends lost 3 bases and 1 base respectively, with 12 bases between them. CDR3: CASSFVWRENTEAFF. The CDR3 DNA reads TGTGCCAGCAGTTTCGTGTGGCGAGAGAACACTGAAGCTTTCTTT.

This clonotype was counted only a few times. The chain joins TRBV14 to TRBJ2-5; TRBD1 matches 8 bases. The junction had 7 bases not matched to a gene; V was cut back by 2 bases and J by 2 bases. The V gene's germline CDR1 is SGHDN and CDR2 FVKESK. The CDR3 is 16 residues long. The CDR3 region is CASSQLPGQEQETQYF. CDR3 nucleotide sequence: TGTGCCAGCAGCCAATTACCGGGACAGGAGCAAGAGACCCAGTACTTC.

This clonotype showed up just a few times. The chain joins TRBV13 to TRBJ2-1, with a weak D call TRBD2 (6 bases). In germline, CDR1 is PRHDT, CDR2 FYEKMQ (reference sequence). V lost 5 bases, J lost 8 bases, and 22 bases lay in between. The CDR3 has 16 residues. CDR3 sequence: CASSTRREGFSDEQFF. DNA of the CDR3: TGTGCCAGCAGCACTAGGAGGGAAGGGTTTTCGGATGAGCAGTTCTTC.

In this sample, this clonotype turned up many times. The chain joins TRBV5-1 to TRBJ2-2; TRBD1 might be the D (5 bases). Trimming pared 2 bases from V and 2 bases from J, leaving 10 bases between. The CDR3 covers 15 residues. The V gene's germline CDR1 is SGHRS and CDR2 YFSETQ. DNA for the CDR3: TGCGCCAGCAGCTTATCACAGGTTAACACCGGGGAGCTGTTTTTT. It yields the protein CASSLSQVNTGELFF.

About this clonotype: The junction differs from germline at one of its ends, possibly a read error. CDR3 residues: CAGRAGTGYYNEQFF. Written as DNA, the CDR3 is TGTGCCGGCAGGGCCGGGACAGGGTATTACAATGAGCAGTTCTTC. The rearrangement joins TRBV4-2 to TRBJ2-1; 9 nucleotides agree with TRBD1. The CDR3 has 15 amino acids. Germline-derived CDR1 and CDR2 are LGHNA and YNFKEQ.

This clonotype was seen ten or more times. V and J are TRBV6-2 or TRBV6-3 and TRBJ2-1; D ambiguous. Trimming pared 2 bases from V and 4 bases from J, leaving 9 bases between. The CDR3 length is 14 residues. Germline V gene data show CDR1 as MNHEY and CDR2 as SVGEGT. The CDR3 DNA reads as TGTGCCAGCAGTTACCGGAGTGGGTACAATGAGCAGTTCTTC. It codes for CASSYRSGYNEQFF.

This clonotype has a handful of counts. V and J are TRBV7-2 and TRBJ2-1; D is unclear. Trimming removed 1 base from V and 2 bases from J, with 6 bases in between. Germline CDR1 is SGHTA and CDR2 is FQGNSA. This CDR3 contains 14 residues. The CDR3 region is CASSLDVAYNEQFF. The CDR3, as DNA: TGTGCCAGCAGCTTAGATGTTGCCTACAATGAGCAGTTCTTC.

There are a few counts of this clonotype. The chain carries TRBV12-3 or TRBV12-4 and TRBJ1-1; D is undetermined. The germline V and J ends were trimmed by 6 bases and 0 bases, with 8 bases remaining between them. The CDR3 sequence is 13 residues long. The CDR3 region has the DNA TGTGCCAGCAGAGAACCCTTGAACACTGAAGCTTTCTTT. Protein: CASREPLNTEAFF.